The 2 T cell receptor beta chains listed next were all sequenced from one sample in a study of low-dose radiotherapy and immunotherapy resistance in tumors (dated by TCRdb to 2022 to 2024). This specimen's time point label, per the study, means: after trial treatment. The treatment or condition label, as the study defines it: LDRT plus nivolumab, ipilimumab, low-dose cyclophosphamide and aspirin (RACIN trial). The sequencer was an Illumina HiSeq 2500. First-strand cDNA was synthesized with Superscript III and a set of TRAV- and TRBV-specific primers, covering both TCRalpha and TCRbeta chains. A roughly 18-cycle PCR with Phusion amplified the TCRs, pairing a constant-region primer with the adapter that was attached to the V primers. TCRdb handled the public reads itself, with Q25 trimming in fastp and clone calling in MiXCR, and kept productive beta chains. Every entry covers one CDR3 protein and lists the most common genes and DNA from its rows. Within this sample are around 100,000 distinct CDR3 sequences, with roughly 20% of them counted one time only. The biggest ten clones account for around 13% of the sample.

The sequencing here drew on PBMCs, taken after low-dose radiotherapy plus immunotherapy. The receptors were gathered from a female donor with ovarian cancer.

This clonotype showed up many times. The chain uses TRBV28 and TRBJ2-7; 9 bases are shared with TRBD2. There are 15 residues in the CDR3. The junction had 4 bases not matched to a gene; V was cut back by 1 base and J by 3 bases. Germline values: CDR1 MDHEN, CDR2 SYDVKM. Written as DNA, the CDR3 is TGTGCCAGCAGTTTATCCGTAGCGGGAGTCTACGAGCAGTACTTC. It is translated as CASSLSVAGVYEQYF.

This clonotype was observed many times. The chain links TRBV11-2 to TRBJ2-5; possibly TRBD2 for D (5 bases). CDR3 length: 14 residues. Germline-derived CDR1 and CDR2 are SGHAT and FQNNGV. Trimming pared 1 base from V and 5 bases from J, leaving 11 bases between. CDR3 sequence reads: CASSLVPSWETQYF. The CDR3 coding sequence is TGTGCCAGCAGCTTAGTTCCTAGCTGGGAGACCCAGTACTTC. Supplemented by reference TRBV11-2 and TRBJ2-5, the full variable domain reads EAGVAQSPRYKIIEKRQSVAFWCNPISGHATLYWYQQILGQGPKLLIQFQNNGVVDDSQLPKDRFSAERLKGVDSTLKIQPAKLEDSAVYLCASSLVPSWETQYFGPGTRLLVL.